One and the same sample provided the 28 T cell receptor beta chains below, sequenced in a study of blood T cell repertoires in COVID-19. TCRdb keeps only in-frame clones here, not all; method: immunoSEQ multiplex PCR. The table records 120,000 or so clones, roughly 79% of them present only once. Sequenced: peripheral blood. The source of these receptors is a human donor in a cohort sampled during active COVID-19.

The J gene is TRBJ2-7, the V gene TRBV30, with 8 nucleotides matching TRBD1. There are 12 residues in the CDR3. With 8 bases clipped from V and 0 bases from J, the junction kept 3 bases outside the gene matches. Germline V CDR1 and CDR2: GTSNPN, SVGIG (reference sequence). The CDR3 is CAGDRSSYEQYF. CDR3 sequence (DNA): TGTGCCGGGGACAGGAGCTCCTACGAGCAGTACTTC.

This chain connects TRBV19 to TRBJ1-2; TRBD1 matches 7 bases. The V gene end was trimmed by 5 bases and the J gene end by 2 bases; junction bases not matched to a gene: 5. The CDR3 is 14 residues long. Germline assignment: CDR1 LNHDA and CDR2 SQIVND (reference sequence). CDR3 in DNA: TGTGCCAGTAGTTCACTCAGGGGGAACTATGGCTACACCTTC. Amino acid sequence: CASSSLRGNYGYTF.

The genes are TRBV11-2 and TRBJ2-7; 8 nucleotides line up with TRBD1. V lost 5 bases, J lost 2 bases, and 5 bases stayed unmatched. Germline V gene sequence: CDR1 SGHAT, CDR2 FQNNGV. The CDR3 consists of 14 residues. The CDR3 is CASSPRTGTYEQYF. The CDR3 DNA sequence: TGTGCCAGCAGCCCTAGGACAGGGACCTACGAGCAGTACTTC.

The rearrangement joins TRBV12-3 or TRBV12-4 to TRBJ2-5; no clear D. The CDR3 length is 13 residues. V dropped 5 bases and J dropped 1 base, with 8 bases sitting between them. In nucleotides, the CDR3 is TGTGCCAGCAGTCTGACATTCCAAGAGACCCAGTACTTC. Translation: CASSLTFQETQYF.

The chain combines TRBV11-2 with TRBJ1-2; 8 bases match TRBD1. Trimming at V came to 5 bases and at J to 8 bases, leaving 7 bases not matched to a gene. From germline, CDR1 is SGHAT and CDR2 FQNNGV. The CDR3 totals 13 residues. CDR3 DNA sequence: TGTGCCAGCAGCCCCGGACAGGGTTACGGCTACACCTTC. Its translation: CASSPGQGYGYTF.

This chain connects TRBV6-2 or TRBV6-3 to TRBJ1-2; a weak D match, TRBD1 (6 bases). Germline CDR1 MNHEY, CDR2 SVGEGT. Deletions cut 6 bases from V and 4 bases from J, with 15 bases between. The CDR3 loop spans 14 amino acids. This CDR3 reads CASSPGQMAYGYTF. The DNA for the CDR3 is TGTGCCAGCAGCCCCGGACAGATGGCCTATGGCTACACCTTC.

In DNA form, the CDR3 reads TGTGCCAGCAGTCCGAAGCAGGGGACCGTAGGCATTCAGTACTTC. It yields the protein CASSPKQGTVGIQYF. The V gene is TRBV28, the J gene TRBJ2-4, with TRBD1 as a possible D gene (6 bases). V gave up 5 bases and J gave up 9 bases, with 20 bases separating them. Germline V gives CDR1 MDHEN, CDR2 SYDVKM. The CDR3 is 15 residues long.

This rearrangement joins TRBV19 to TRBJ1-1; 11 nucleotides match TRBD1. Germline V lookup: CDR1 LNHDA, CDR2 SQIVND (reference sequence). There are 16 residues in the CDR3. The trim removed 4 bases at V and 6 bases at J, leaving 10 bases unmatched. The CDR3 bases are TGTGCCAGTAGTACGACCGGGGGACAGGGGGGATCTGAAGCTTTCTTT. Translating gives CASSTTGGQGGSEAFF.

This rearrangement joins TRBV6-5 to TRBJ2-2, with D possibly matching TRBD2 (6 bases). CDR1 is MNHEY, CDR2 SVGAGI, per germline. This CDR3 comprises 15 residues. V lost 0 bases, J lost 5 bases, and 10 bases lay in between. The CDR3 region is CASSYSSGHTGELFF. As DNA, the CDR3 is TGTGCCAGCAGTTACTCTAGCGGTCATACCGGGGAGCTGTTTTTT.

The CDR3 region has the DNA TGTGCCAGCAGTCGACAGGATTACGAGCAGTACTTC. This gives the protein CASSRQDYEQYF. J is TRBJ2-7 and V is TRBV3-1 (or the pseudogene TRBV3-2); D might be TRBD1 (6 bases). V shed 6 bases and J shed 4 bases, with 10 bases lying between them. Germline V gene sequence: CDR1 LGHDT, CDR2 YNNKEL (reference sequence). CDR3 size: 12 residues.

The chain carries TRBV5-6 and TRBJ2-1; 8 positions agree with TRBD2. With V trimmed by 4 bases and J by 6 bases, 9 bases remained unmatched. CDR1 and CDR2 (germline): SGHDT, YYEEEE. This CDR3 has 15 amino acids. The CDR3 region has the DNA TGTGCCAGCAGCCCGGGACTAGTCAAGACCAATGAGCAGTTCTTC. It encodes CASSPGLVKTNEQFF. Drawing the rest from reference TRBV5-6 and TRBJ2-1, the complete variable domain is DAGVTQSPTHLIKTRGQQVTLRCSPKSGHDTVSWYQQALGQGPQFIFQYYEEEERQRGNFPDRFSGHQFPNYSSELNVNALLLGDSALYLCASSPGLVKTNEQFFGPGTRLTVL.

This clone is a singleton in its sample. This chain connects TRBV9 to TRBJ1-2; 11 nucleotides agree with TRBD1. V lost 4 bases and J lost 8; bases outside the gene matches: 10. Germline CDR1 reads SGDLS; CDR2 reads YYNGEE. The CDR3 length is 15 residues. CDR3 in amino acids: CASSPQAGTGGGYTF. In DNA, the CDR3 is TGTGCCAGCAGCCCCCAAGCCGGGACAGGGGGGGGCTACACCTTC.

This clone is a singleton in its sample. This rearrangement joins TRBV2 to TRBJ2-3; 7 bases line up with TRBD1. Unmatched junction bases numbered 8, after V lost 7 bases and J lost 4 bases. This CDR3 region has 14 residues. Germline V gives CDR1 SNHLY, CDR2 FYNNEI. CDR3 amino acids: CASTRQGEADTQYF. The CDR3 nucleotides are TGTGCCAGCACCCGACAGGGAGAGGCAGATACGCAGTATTTT.

This clone was observed once. The chain joins TRBV5-6 to TRBJ2-1; D might be TRBD2 (6 bases). The germline V and J ends were trimmed by 0 bases and 4 bases, with 17 bases remaining between them. The germline CDR1 and CDR2 sequences are SGHDT and YYEEEE. The CDR3 runs 17 residues. The CDR3 sequence: CASSLGVAGPSYNEQFF. The CDR3 coding sequence is TGTGCCAGCAGCTTGGGGGTGGCGGGGCCTTCTTACAATGAGCAGTTCTTC.

This rearrangement joins TRBV7-2 to TRBJ2-7, with D uncertain. The CDR3 runs to 14 residues. In germline, CDR1 is SGHTA, CDR2 FQGNSA. V lost 2 bases, J lost 3 bases, and 11 bases lay in between. This CDR3 reads CASSLNPGNYEQYF. The CDR3 bases are TGTGCCAGCAGCTTAAATCCAGGAAACTACGAGCAGTACTTC.

J is TRBJ2-5 and V is TRBV12-1; the D call in the table, TRBD2, was not verified against the DNA. TRBV12-1 is listed as a pseudogene. This CDR3 region has 16 residues. The CDR3 reads CASSPLSGRSQETQYF. In DNA form, the CDR3 reads TGTGCCAGCAGCCCGTTGAGCGGGAGGAGCCAAGAGACCCAGTACTTC.

This rearrangement joins TRBV28 to TRBJ1-3; perhaps TRBD1 as D (5 bases). Germline CDR1 reads MDHEN; CDR2 reads SYDVKM. The V gene lost 5 bases and the J gene lost 5 bases, with 22 bases spanning the gap. There are 17 residues in the CDR3. DNA for the CDR3: TGTGCCAGCAGTCCCCCCAACTTACGACAGTTCAGAAACACCATATATTTT. Its protein is CASSPPNLRQFRNTIYF.

V is TRBV7-9 and J is TRBJ1-4; D possibly corresponds to TRBD1 (5 bases). V gave up 5 bases and J gave up 4 bases, with 11 bases separating them. This CDR3 has 14 residues. The germline CDR1 and CDR2 sequences are SEHNR and FQNEAQ (reference sequence). CDR3 loop: CASSQRGGNEKLFF. In nucleotides, the CDR3 is TGTGCCAGCAGCCAGCGGGGGGGTAATGAAAAACTGTTTTTT.

This chain joins TRBV19 and TRBJ1-6; D is unclear. Germline-derived CDR1 and CDR2 are LNHDA and SQIVND (reference sequence). The CDR3 has 14 residues. V was cut by 5 bases and J by 4 bases, with 9 bases left in between. The CDR3 DNA reads as TGTGCCAGTAGTGCGGGGATTTATAATTCACCCCTCCACTTT. Its translation: CASSAGIYNSPLHF.

The chain uses TRBV5-4 and TRBJ2-5; D call uncertain. Looked up from germline, CDR1 is SGHNT and CDR2 is YYREEE (reference sequence). V lost 1 base and J 4 bases, leaving 8 bases between the germline ends. This CDR3 spans 13 amino acids. In DNA, the CDR3 is TGTGCCAGCAGCTTGTTGCCCGGAGAGACCCAGTACTTC. This gives the protein CASSLLPGETQYF.

This clone showed up just once. The gene calls are TRBV29-1 and TRBJ2-3, with D unresolved. CDR1 is SQVTM and CDR2 is ANQGSEA in the germline V gene. V was cut by 5 bases and J by 6 bases, with 6 bases left in between. CDR3 size: 10 residues. The CDR3 here is CSVLQDTQYF. Here the CDR3 DNA reads TGCAGCGTTCTTCAGGATACGCAGTATTTT.

The chain employs TRBV9 and TRBJ2-5; D remains ambiguous. The V and J ends lost 5 bases and 3 bases respectively, with 5 bases between them. Germline V CDR1 and CDR2: SGDLS, YYNGEE. CDR3 size: 11 residues. For the CDR3, the DNA is TGTGCCAGCAGTAGTGAAGAGACCCAGTACTTC. Amino acids: CASSSEETQYF.

The chain joins TRBV12-3 or TRBV12-4 to TRBJ1-4; no reliable D call. V was clipped by 6 bases and J by 7 bases, with 6 bases between them. The CDR3 has 11 residues. CDR3 residues: CASSSVEKLFF. For the CDR3, the DNA is TGTGCCAGCAGCTCAGTTGAAAAACTGTTTTTT.

CDR3 sequence: CASSPPNRAGTDTQYF. The DNA for the CDR3 is TGTGCCAGCAGTCCCCCGAACAGGGCTGGGACAGATACGCAGTATTTT. The rearrangement joins TRBV27 to TRBJ2-3; possibly TRBD1 for D (6 bases). This CDR3 contains 16 residues. V shed 5 bases and J shed 3 bases, with 18 bases lying between them. Per germline, CDR1 MNHEY and CDR2 SMNVEV (reference sequence).

This clone was picked up one time. The chain employs TRBV3-1 (or the pseudogene TRBV3-2) and TRBJ1-3; D gene ambiguous. V lost 2 bases and J lost 0, with 11 bases in between. There are 16 residues in the CDR3. In germline, CDR1 is LGHDT, CDR2 YNNKEL (reference sequence). The CDR3 nucleotides read TGTGCCAGCAGCCAATCGAGGCGTAGCTCTGGAAACACCATATATTTT. Amino acid sequence: CASSQSRRSSGNTIYF.

V and J are TRBV15 and TRBJ2-1; 7 positions agree with TRBD2. CDR1 LNHNV and CDR2 YYDKDF come from the germline V gene (reference sequence). The CDR3 runs 13 residues. The V gene end was trimmed by 0 bases and the J gene end by 9 bases; junction bases not matched to a gene: 2. CDR3 nucleotide sequence: TGTGCCACCAGCAGAGATGGGAGGGGTGAGCAGTTCTTC. Its protein is CATSRDGRGEQFF. Using reference TRBV15 and TRBJ2-1 for the parts outside the CDR3, the full variable domain is DAMVIQNPRYQVTQFGKPVTLSCSQTLNHNVMYWYQQKSSQAPKLLFHYYDKDFNNEADTPDNFQSRRPNTSFCFLDIRSPGLGDTAMYLCATSRDGRGEQFFGPGTRLTVL.

The chain links TRBV7-9 to TRBJ1-1; TRBD1 matches at 7 bases. The CDR3 has 13 residues. Germline trimming cut 1 base from V and 7 bases from J; bases unmatched to any gene: 3. CDR1 is SEHNR and CDR2 is FQNEAQ in the germline V gene (reference sequence). CDR3 protein: CASSLVGTDEAFF. For the CDR3, the DNA is TGTGCCAGCAGCTTAGTGGGGACAGATGAAGCTTTCTTT.

The chain joins TRBV27 to TRBJ2-1, with D maybe TRBD2 (5 bases). Germline CDR1 reads MNHEY; CDR2 reads SMNVEV (reference sequence). CDR3 size: 14 residues. V was shortened by 5 bases and J by 0 bases, with 8 bases between the two germline ends. The CDR3 DNA reads TGTGCCAGCAGTATCGGGGACTCCTACAATGAGCAGTTCTTC. As protein: CASSIGDSYNEQFF.